These 17 T cell receptor beta chains were sequenced from one sample in a study of cytomegalovirus exposure and HLA in healthy donors. A multiplex PCR was run with 60 Vbeta primers and 13 Jbeta primers. Data came from immunoSEQ multiplex PCR; TCRdb stores just in-frame clones and leaves some out. The data hold some 160,000 clones, with roughly 70% observed a single time. Source material: PBMCs. All receptors derive from a man between 60 and 75 years old in good health and CMV-seronegative.

This chain connects TRBV14 to TRBJ2-7, with a tentative D call TRBD1 (6 bases). This CDR3 has 15 residues. V was trimmed by 4 bases and J by 1 base, leaving 14 bases between them. CDR1 and CDR2 (germline): SGHDN, FVKESK. CDR3 in amino acids: CASSPIGQFSYEQYF. CDR3 nucleotide sequence: TGTGCCAGCAGCCCAATTGGACAGTTTTCCTACGAGCAGTACTTC.

The chain combines TRBV28 with TRBJ2-7, with D possibly being TRBD2 (7 bases). The CDR3 covers 15 residues. Trimming took off 6 bases at V and 0 bases at J, with 15 bases between the two ends. Germline CDR1 MDHEN, CDR2 SYDVKM. The CDR3 DNA sequence: TGTGCCAGCAGGCGGGGGCGCTTCTCCTCCTACGAGCAGTACTTC. Encoded protein: CASRRGRFSSYEQYF.

The chain is built from TRBV7-3 and TRBJ2-7; maybe TRBD2 (6 bases). The germline V gene has CDR1 SGHTA and CDR2 FQGTGA. V dropped 4 bases and J dropped 3 bases, with 16 bases sitting between them. The length of the CDR3 is 15 residues. The CDR3 loop is CASSSSGDGGYEQYF. In nucleotides, the CDR3 is TGTGCCAGCAGCTCCTCGGGGGACGGCGGCTACGAGCAGTACTTC.

This chain uses TRBV29-1 with TRBJ2-5; tentative D call: TRBD2 (7 bases). Trimming pared 6 bases from V and 4 bases from J, leaving 21 bases between. The CDR3 is 15 residues long. Germline CDR1 SQVTM, CDR2 ANQGSEA. The CDR3 region is CSVHDYREGGETQYF. CDR3 sequence (DNA): TGCAGCGTCCACGACTACAGGGAGGGCGGAGAGACCCAGTACTTC.

V and J are TRBV5-1 and TRBJ2-1; TRBD1 agrees at 7 bases. The CDR3 totals 14 residues. Germline values: CDR1 SGHRS, CDR2 YFSETQ. V gave up 7 bases and J gave up 6 bases; unmatched junction bases: 10. The CDR3 loop is CASAPERGRNEQFF. As DNA, the CDR3 is TGCGCCAGCGCACCCGAGAGGGGGCGCAATGAGCAGTTCTTC.

The rearrangement joins TRBV27 to TRBJ2-7; TRBD1 agrees at 10 bases. The CDR3 runs 15 residues. Germline V gene sequence: CDR1 MNHEY, CDR2 SMNVEV (reference sequence). V was clipped by 2 bases and J by 2 bases; unmatched bases: 3. CDR3 residues: CASSLRQGATYEQYF. The CDR3 DNA follows: TGTGCCAGCAGTTTACGACAGGGGGCCACCTACGAGCAGTACTTC.

The chain employs TRBV30 and TRBJ2-1; maybe TRBD1 (5 bases). The CDR3 is made up of 15 amino acids. The V end was cut by 0 bases, the J end by 6 bases, with 15 bases between. In germline, CDR1 is GTSNPN, CDR2 SVGIG (reference sequence). The CDR3 DNA is TGTGCCTGGAGTGTACGGGCAGGGCGCGGCAATGAGCAGTTCTTC. Protein product: CAWSVRAGRGNEQFF. Full variable domain (rest looked up from reference TRBV30 and TRBJ2-1): SQTIHQWPATLVQPVGSPLSLECTVEGTSNPNLYWYRQAAGRGLQLLFYSVGIGQISSEVPQNLSASRPQDRQFILSSKKLLLSDSGFYLCAWSVRAGRGNEQFFGPGTRLTVL.

V and J are TRBV6-1 and TRBJ2-1; the match to TRBD2 covers 8 bases. The CDR3 runs to 16 residues. Per germline, CDR1 MNHNS and CDR2 SASEGT. Losses at the gene ends were 4 bases for V and 6 bases for J; bases not matched to a gene: 11. The chain's CDR3 is CASSVSRSGSRNEQFF. Here the CDR3 DNA reads TGTGCCAGCAGTGTAAGCAGAAGCGGGAGTCGCAATGAGCAGTTCTTC.

This clone has just a few counts. The chain carries TRBV4-3 and TRBJ2-7, with 12 bases matching TRBD2. This CDR3 region has 16 residues. Germline V gene lookup returns CDR1 LGHNA and CDR2 YSLEER. J gave up 4 bases and V 1 base, and 5 bases lay outside the gene matches. This chain's CDR3 is CASSQVLAGGQYEQYF. The DNA of the CDR3 is TGCGCCAGCAGCCAAGTACTAGCGGGAGGACAATACGAGCAGTACTTC.

This chain connects TRBV19 to TRBJ1-4; 7 bases match TRBD1. V lost 10 bases and J lost 7; bases outside the gene matches: 9. Germline assignment: CDR1 LNHDA and CDR2 SQIVND (reference sequence). The CDR3 extends over 13 amino acids. The CDR3 DNA sequence: TGTGCCACCGGGACAGCCTTCGGTGAAAAACTGTTTTTT. Translated, it gives CATGTAFGEKLFF.

J is TRBJ1-1 and V is TRBV13; the D gene is possibly TRBD1 (6 bases). The ends were cut back, 2 bases at V and 4 bases at J, with 8 bases in the middle. This CDR3 contains 13 residues. CDR1 PRHDT and CDR2 FYEKMQ come from the germline V gene (reference sequence). The CDR3 spells CASSLTGSTEAFF. The CDR3 region has the DNA TGTGCCAGCAGCTTAACAGGGAGCACTGAAGCTTTCTTT.

In this sample, this clone is medium-sized (0.01 to 0.1%). J is TRBJ2-1 and V is TRBV6-6; 9 bases agree with TRBD1. CDR3 length equals 14 residues. In germline, CDR1 is MNHNY, CDR2 SVGAGI (reference sequence). V was clipped by 5 bases and J by 12 bases; unmatched bases: 11. The CDR3 nucleotides are TGTGCCAGCAGTCAAGCGCCGGACAGGGGCCCGCAGTTCTTC. It yields the protein CASSQAPDRGPQFF.

V usage is TRBV5-1 and J usage is TRBJ2-2, with a possible D match to TRBD2 (5 bases). The germline V gene has CDR1 SGHRS and CDR2 YFSETQ. V was shortened by 6 bases and J by 7 bases, with 13 bases between the two germline ends. The CDR3 totals 13 residues. Here the CDR3 DNA reads TGCGCCAGCAATACCGAGAGGGTCGGGGAGCTGTTTTTT. Translation gives CASNTERVGELFF. Variable domain in full (rest from reference TRBV5-1 and TRBJ2-2): KAGVTQTPRYLIKTRGQQVTLSCSPISGHRSVSWYQQTPGQGLQFLFEYFSETQRNKGNFPGRFSGRQFSNSRSEMNVSTLELGDSALYLCASNTERVGELFFGEGSRLTVL.

V and J are TRBV27 and TRBJ1-1, with D unclear. V was trimmed by 3 bases and J by 4 bases, leaving 9 bases between them. This CDR3 has 13 residues. Per the germline V gene, CDR1 is MNHEY and CDR2 is SMNVEV (reference sequence). The CDR3 bases are TGTGCCAGCAGTTTGAGACGGGGCACTGAAGCTTTCTTT. Translation gives CASSLRRGTEAFF.

V is TRBV7-3 and J is TRBJ2-2; tentative D call: TRBD2 (5 bases). Germline-derived CDR1 and CDR2 are SGHTA and FQGTGA. Trimming left V 3 bases short and J 2 bases short, with 10 bases between. The CDR3 has 15 amino acids. CDR3 nucleotides: TGTGCCAGCAGCTTTATGGCGGGCAACACCGGGGAGCTGTTTTTT. As protein: CASSFMAGNTGELFF.

The J gene is TRBJ2-1, the V gene TRBV6-1; 8 bases align to TRBD1. CDR3 size: 16 residues. Germline CDR1 is MNHNS and CDR2 is SASEGT. V shed 4 bases and J 9 bases; nucleotides not matched to a gene: 14. This CDR3 is CASSVPSVTGVVEQFF. In DNA, the CDR3 is TGTGCCAGCAGTGTGCCCTCCGTGACAGGGGTTGTTGAGCAGTTCTTC.

The chain is built from TRBV7-9 and TRBJ1-3; D is uncertain. This CDR3 contains 12 residues. V was shortened by 5 bases and J by 8 bases, with 10 bases between the two germline ends. Germline assignment: CDR1 SEHNR and CDR2 FQNEAQ (reference sequence). CDR3 loop: CASSLSVDTIYF. The CDR3 DNA follows: TGTGCCAGCAGCCTAAGTGTGGACACCATATATTTT.